This is a list of T cell receptor beta chains from one sample in a study of circulating tumor DNA in untreated peripheral T-cell lymphoma. The assay was immunoSEQ multiplex PCR, and TCRdb's table has in-frame clones only and misses some. The sample has about 7,300 clones, around 74% seen once. The sequencing input was tumor tissue. All receptors derive from a human donor with peripheral T-cell lymphoma. The CDR3 runs from the conserved cysteine through the conserved F or W. The order of the fields is J gene, clone size, V gene, D gene, CDR3 DNA, CDR3 protein. A D gene is named only where the DNA matches it firmly. Only some rows state a clone size, as once, few, many or a class for expanded clones.

J: TRBJ2-7
size: NA
V: TRBV15
D: NA
DNA: TGTGCCACCAGCAGTCGACTAGTAGGGTTACACGAGCAGTACTTC
CDR3: CATSSRLVGLHEQYF

J: TRBJ2-4
size: few
V: TRBV1
D: NA
DNA: TGCGCCAGCAGCCGGGAACCCCGAGGACTAGCGGGGTTAGCCAAAAACATTCAGTACTTC
CDR3: CASSREPRGLAGLAKNIQYF

J: TRBJ1-2
size: medium-sized
V: TRBV29-1
D: NA
DNA: TGCAGCGTTTATTCTGGGAGTGCCTATGGCTACACCTTC
CDR3: CSVYSGSAYGYTF

J: TRBJ1-2
size: once
V: TRBV6-8
D: NA
DNA: TGTGCCAGCAGGGGCCCAGGGTACTATGGCTACACCTTC
CDR3: CASRGPGYYGYTF

J: TRBJ1-1
size: NA
V: TRBV6-8
D: NA
DNA: TGTGCCAGCAGAGACCCGGGGGCGCCGAACACTGAAGCTTTCTTT
CDR3: CASRDPGAPNTEAFF

J: TRBJ2-3
size: NA
V: TRBV6-8
D: TRBD1
DNA: TGTGCCAGCAGTTACTCGAGCAGGGGGACAGGGGGCACAGATACGCAGTATTTT
CDR3: CASSYSSRGTGGTDTQYF

J: TRBJ1-5
size: NA
V: TRBV28
D: NA
DNA: TGTGCCAGCAATTTAGAACAGGGATTTCAGCCCCAGCATTTT
CDR3: CASNLEQGFQPQHF

J: TRBJ1-1
size: NA
V: TRBV29-1
D: TRBD1
DNA: TGCAGCGTCGAGAATCAGGGGGCCTCTGAAGCTTTCTTT
CDR3: CSVENQGASEAFF

J: TRBJ2-1
size: NA
V: TRBV6-8
D: NA
DNA: TGTGCCAGCAGTTTAGTCGGGCCAAGCTCCTACAATGAGCAGTTCTTC
CDR3: CASSLVGPSSYNEQFF

J: TRBJ2-3
size: NA
V: TRBV19
D: TRBD1
DNA: TGTGCCAGTAGTATCGGGACAGGGGCTTTCACAGATACGCAGTATTTT
CDR3: CASSIGTGAFTDTQYF

J: TRBJ2-1
size: medium-sized
V: TRBV18
D: TRBD1
DNA: TGTGCCAGCTCCTCGGCCGGACAGGGGGCTAATGAGCAGTTCTTC
CDR3: CASSSAGQGANEQFF

J: TRBJ2-7
size: NA
V: TRBV10-3
D: NA
DNA: TGTGCCATCAGTGCTCAGCCGAACTCCTACGAGCAGTACTTC
CDR3: CAISAQPNSYEQYF

J: TRBJ2-7
size: NA
V: TRBV18
D: NA
DNA: TGTGCCAGCTCACCGGGGGCGGCTACCATCGGGTACGAGCAGTACTTC
CDR3: CASSPGAATIGYEQYF

J: TRBJ1-2
size: few
V: TRBV19
D: NA
DNA: TGTGCCAGTAGTCCGGGGTACAGCTATGGCTACACCTTC
CDR3: CASSPGYSYGYTF

J: TRBJ2-7
size: NA
V: TRBV15
D: NA
DNA: TGTGCCACCAGCAGAGATCGGGGCGGCTACGAGCAGTACTTC
CDR3: CATSRDRGGYEQYF

J: TRBJ1-4
size: NA
V: TRBV15
D: NA
DNA: TGTGCCACCAGCAGAGGGTCGGCAGGCTATAATGAAAAACTGTTTTTT
CDR3: CATSRGSAGYNEKLFF

J: TRBJ2-1
size: few
V: TRBV15
D: TRBD2
DNA: TGTGCCACCAGCAGGAAAATAGCGGGAGCGGACAATGAGCAGTTCTTC
CDR3: CATSRKIAGADNEQFF

J: TRBJ2-3
size: NA
V: TRBV18
D: NA
DNA: TGTGCCAGCTCACCACCGGAGCTTTTAGACCCTAGCACAGATACGCAGTATTTT
CDR3: CASSPPELLDPSTDTQYF

J: TRBJ2-4
size: NA
V: TRBV11-3
D: NA
DNA: TGTGCCAGCAGCTTATATAGCGGAGGCCGTGAAAACATTCAGTACTTC
CDR3: CASSLYSGGRENIQYF

J: TRBJ1-2
size: NA
V: TRBV19
D: TRBD1
DNA: TGTGCCAGTAGGAGGGACAGCCTTGACTATGGCTACACCTTC
CDR3: CASRRDSLDYGYTF

J: TRBJ2-7
size: NA
V: TRBV25-1
D: NA
DNA: TGTGCCAGCAGTGAATTTGGCAGCTCCTACGAGCAGTACTTC
CDR3: CASSEFGSSYEQYF

J: TRBJ2-2
size: NA
V: TRBV6-8
D: NA
DNA: TGTGCCAGCAGTCAACCGAACACCGGGGAGCTGTTTTTT
CDR3: CASSQPNTGELFF

J: TRBJ2-3
size: few
V: TRBV7-6
D: TRBD2
DNA: TGTGCCAGCAGCCAAGTTGTCTATAGCGGGAGTTCCGTTCGCCCAGATACGCAGTATTTT
CDR3: CASSQVVYSGSSVRPDTQYF

J: TRBJ2-5
size: NA
V: TRBV6-8
D: NA
DNA: TGTGCCAGCAGTTACACCTGGGCCTCCGGTCGGGAGACCCAGTACTTC
CDR3: CASSYTWASGRETQYF